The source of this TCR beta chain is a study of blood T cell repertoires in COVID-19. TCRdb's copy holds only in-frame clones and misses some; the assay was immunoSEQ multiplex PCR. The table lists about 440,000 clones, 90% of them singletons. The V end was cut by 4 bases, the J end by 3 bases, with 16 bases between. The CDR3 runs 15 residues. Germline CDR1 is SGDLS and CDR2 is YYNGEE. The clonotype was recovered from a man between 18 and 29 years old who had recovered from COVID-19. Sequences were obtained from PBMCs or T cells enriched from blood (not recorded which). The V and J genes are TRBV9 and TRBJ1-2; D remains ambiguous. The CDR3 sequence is CASSHDRRVDYGYTF. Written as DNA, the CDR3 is TGTGCCAGCAGCCACGACCGGCGGGTCGACTATGGCTACACCTTC.